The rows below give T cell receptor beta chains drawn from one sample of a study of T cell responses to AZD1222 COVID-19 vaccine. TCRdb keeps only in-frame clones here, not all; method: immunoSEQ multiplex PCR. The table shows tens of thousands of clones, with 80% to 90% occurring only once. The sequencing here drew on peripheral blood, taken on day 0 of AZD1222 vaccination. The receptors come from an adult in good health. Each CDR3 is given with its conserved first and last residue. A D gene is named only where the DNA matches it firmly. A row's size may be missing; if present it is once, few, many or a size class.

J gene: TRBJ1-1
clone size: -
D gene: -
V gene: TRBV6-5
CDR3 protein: CASNPPGLNTEAFF
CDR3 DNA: TGTGCCAGCAACCCACCGGGACTGAACACTGAAGCTTTCTTT

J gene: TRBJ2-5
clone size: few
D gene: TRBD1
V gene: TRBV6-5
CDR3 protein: CASRGTGVETQYF
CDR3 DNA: TGTGCCAGCAGAGGGACAGGGGTGGAGACCCAGTACTTC

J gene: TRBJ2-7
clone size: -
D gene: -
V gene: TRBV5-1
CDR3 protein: CASSLDGSYEQYF
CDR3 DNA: TGCGCCAGCAGCTTAGACGGGTCGTACGAGCAGTACTTC

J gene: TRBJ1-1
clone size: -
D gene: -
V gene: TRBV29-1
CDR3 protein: CSVEAPLLYYTEAFF
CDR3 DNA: TGCAGCGTTGAAGCCCCCCTTCTCTACTACACTGAAGCTTTCTTT

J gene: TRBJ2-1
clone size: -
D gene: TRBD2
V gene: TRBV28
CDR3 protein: CASSRTSGRNEQFF
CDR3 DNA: TGTGCCAGCAGCCGGACTAGCGGGAGGAATGAGCAGTTCTTC

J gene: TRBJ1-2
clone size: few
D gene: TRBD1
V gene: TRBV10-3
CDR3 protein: CAIRQDRVYGYTF
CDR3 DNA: TGTGCCATCAGGCAGGACAGGGTCTATGGCTACACCTTC

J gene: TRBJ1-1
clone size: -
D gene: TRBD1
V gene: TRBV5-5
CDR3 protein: CASSETGDRDTEAFF
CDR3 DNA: TGTGCCAGCAGCGAAACAGGGGACCGGGACACTGAAGCTTTCTTT

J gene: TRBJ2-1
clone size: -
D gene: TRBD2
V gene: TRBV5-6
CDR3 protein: CASSPRGGSGGLNEQFF
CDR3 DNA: TGTGCCAGCAGCCCTCGCGGGGGGAGCGGTGGGTTGAATGAGCAGTTCTTC

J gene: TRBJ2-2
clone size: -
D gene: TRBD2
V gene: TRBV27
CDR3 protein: CASSSSGREPGELFF
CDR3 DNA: TGTGCCAGCAGTTCCAGCGGGAGGGAACCCGGGGAGCTGTTTTTT

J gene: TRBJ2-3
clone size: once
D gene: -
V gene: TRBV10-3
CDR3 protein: CAIRGTQGTDTQYF
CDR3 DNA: TGTGCCATCAGGGGTACACAAGGCACAGATACGCAGTATTTT

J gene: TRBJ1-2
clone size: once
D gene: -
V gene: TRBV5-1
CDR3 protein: CASSLRGGFYGYTF
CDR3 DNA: TGCGCCAGCAGCTTGCGTGGGGGTTTCTATGGCTACACCTTC

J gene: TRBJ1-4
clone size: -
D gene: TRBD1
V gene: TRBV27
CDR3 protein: CASSYGTGANEKLFF
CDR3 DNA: TGTGCCAGCAGTTACGGGACAGGGGCTAATGAAAAACTGTTTTTT

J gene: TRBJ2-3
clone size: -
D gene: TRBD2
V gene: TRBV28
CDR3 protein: CASSVSTGLAGWSTQYF
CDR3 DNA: TGTGCCAGCAGCGTATCCACCGGACTAGCGGGATGGAGTACGCAGTATTTT

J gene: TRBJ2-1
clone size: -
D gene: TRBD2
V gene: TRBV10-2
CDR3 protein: CASRTGASGRYNEQFF
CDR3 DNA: TGCGCCAGCAGGACCGGGGCTAGCGGGAGGTACAATGAGCAGTTCTTC

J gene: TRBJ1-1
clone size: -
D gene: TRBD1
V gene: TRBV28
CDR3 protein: CAIQGGIGVTEAFF
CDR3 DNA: TGTGCCATCCAGGGGGGGATCGGGGTAACTGAAGCTTTCTTT

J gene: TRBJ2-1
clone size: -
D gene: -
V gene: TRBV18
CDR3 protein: CASSQYAYNEQFF
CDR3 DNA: TGTGCCAGCTCACAGTACGCCTACAATGAGCAGTTCTTC

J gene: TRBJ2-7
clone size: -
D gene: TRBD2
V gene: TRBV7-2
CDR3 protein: CASSSRTSGRYEQYF
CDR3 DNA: TGTGCCAGCAGCTCCCGGACTAGCGGGCGCTACGAGCAGTACTTC

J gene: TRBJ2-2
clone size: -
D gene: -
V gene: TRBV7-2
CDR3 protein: CASRGERALNTGELFF
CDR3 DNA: TGTGCCAGCAGGGGGGAGCGGGCCCTGAACACCGGGGAGCTGTTTTTT

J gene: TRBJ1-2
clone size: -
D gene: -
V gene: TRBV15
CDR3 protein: CATSSLTQTGGYTF
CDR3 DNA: TGTGCCACCAGCTCCCTAACCCAGACGGGAGGCTACACCTTC

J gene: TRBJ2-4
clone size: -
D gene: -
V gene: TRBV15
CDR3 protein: CATSRNSDLAKNIQYF
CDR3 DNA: TGTGCCACCAGCAGAAATTCCGATTTAGCCAAAAACATTCAGTACTTC

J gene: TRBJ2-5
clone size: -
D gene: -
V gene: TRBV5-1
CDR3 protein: CASSLAPEKETQYF
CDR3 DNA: TGCGCCAGCAGCTTGGCGCCGGAGAAAGAGACCCAGTACTTC

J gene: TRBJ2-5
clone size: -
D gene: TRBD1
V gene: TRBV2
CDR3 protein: CASSNTGGGETQYF
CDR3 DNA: TGTGCCAGCAGTAATACAGGGGGCGGGGAGACCCAGTACTTC

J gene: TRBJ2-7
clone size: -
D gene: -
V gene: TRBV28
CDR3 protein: CASSFSGVWERTYEQYF
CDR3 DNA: TGTGCCAGCAGTTTTTCTGGCGTGTGGGAGAGAACCTACGAGCAGTACTTC

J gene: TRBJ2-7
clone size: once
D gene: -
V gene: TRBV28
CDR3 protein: CASSLFQGISYEQYF
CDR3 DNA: TGTGCCAGCAGTTTATTTCAGGGGATCTCCTACGAGCAGTACTTC

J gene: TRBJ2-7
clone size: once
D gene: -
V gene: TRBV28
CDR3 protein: CASSWAGGGQEQYF
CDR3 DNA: TGTGCCAGCAGTTGGGCCGGTGGGGGTCAGGAGCAGTACTTC

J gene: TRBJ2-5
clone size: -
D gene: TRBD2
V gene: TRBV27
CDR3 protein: CASNSSGSGETQYF
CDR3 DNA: TGTGCCAGTAACTCTAGCGGGAGTGGAGAGACCCAGTACTTC

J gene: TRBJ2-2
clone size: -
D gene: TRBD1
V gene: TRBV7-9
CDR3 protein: CASRTGTANTGELFF
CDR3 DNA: TGTGCCAGCAGAACCGGGACAGCGAACACCGGGGAGCTGTTTTTT

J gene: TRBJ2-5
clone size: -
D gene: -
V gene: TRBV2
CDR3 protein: CASSESVPEYF
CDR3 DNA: TGTGCCAGCAGTGAATCGGTCCCGGAGTACTTC

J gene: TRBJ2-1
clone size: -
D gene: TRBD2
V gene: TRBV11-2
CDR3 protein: CASSTRTSVSYNEQFF
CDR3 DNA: TGTGCCAGCAGCACTCGGACTAGCGTATCCTACAATGAGCAGTTCTTC

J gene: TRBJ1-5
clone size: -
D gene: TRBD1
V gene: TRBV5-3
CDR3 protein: CARSSKTGEGSHNQPQHF
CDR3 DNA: TGTGCCAGAAGCTCCAAAACAGGGGAGGGTTCTCACAATCAGCCCCAGCATTTT

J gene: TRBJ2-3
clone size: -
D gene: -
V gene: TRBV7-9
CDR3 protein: CASVEIAGSGDTDTQYF
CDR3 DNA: TGTGCCAGCGTCGAGATAGCCGGGAGCGGCGACACAGATACGCAGTATTTT

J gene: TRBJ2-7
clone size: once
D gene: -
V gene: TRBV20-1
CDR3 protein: CSASLRGYEQYF
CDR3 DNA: TGCAGTGCTAGTCTACGGGGCTACGAGCAGTACTTC

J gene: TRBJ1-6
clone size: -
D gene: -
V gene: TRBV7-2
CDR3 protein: CASRADYNSPLHF
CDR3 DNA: TGTGCCAGCAGGGCAGATTATAATTCACCCCTCCACTTT

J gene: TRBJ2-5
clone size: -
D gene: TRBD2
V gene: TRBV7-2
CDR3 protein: CASSPGTSGLPQETQYF
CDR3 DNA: TGTGCCAGCAGCCCAGGGACTAGCGGGTTACCTCAAGAGACCCAGTACTTC

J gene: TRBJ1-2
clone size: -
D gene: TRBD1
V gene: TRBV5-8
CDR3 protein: CASSPGQGHYGYTF
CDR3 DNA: TGTGCCAGCAGCCCGGGACAGGGGCACTATGGCTACACCTTC

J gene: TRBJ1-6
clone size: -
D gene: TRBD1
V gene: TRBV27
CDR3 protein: CASSSTGAASPLHF
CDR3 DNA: TGTGCCAGCAGTTCGACAGGGGCCGCTTCACCCCTCCACTTT

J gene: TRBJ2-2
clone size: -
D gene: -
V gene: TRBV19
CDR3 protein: CASSLRTVTAGELFF
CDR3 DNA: TGTGCCAGTAGTCTCCGGACGGTGACGGCCGGGGAGCTGTTTTTT

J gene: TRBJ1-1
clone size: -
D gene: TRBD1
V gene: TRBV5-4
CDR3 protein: CASSPPQGEATEAFF
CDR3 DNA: TGTGCCAGCAGCCCCCCACAGGGGGAAGCCACTGAAGCTTTCTTT

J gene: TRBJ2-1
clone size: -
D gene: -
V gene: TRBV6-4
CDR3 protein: CASSDDPSGEQFF
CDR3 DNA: TGTGCCAGCAGTGACGACCCGTCTGGTGAGCAGTTCTTC

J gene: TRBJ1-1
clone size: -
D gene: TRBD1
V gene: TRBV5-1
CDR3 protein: CASSLGGTAMNTEAFF
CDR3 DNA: TGCGCCAGCAGCTTGGGGGGGACAGCTATGAACACTGAAGCTTTCTTT

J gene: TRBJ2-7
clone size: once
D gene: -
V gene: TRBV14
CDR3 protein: CASSQAASYEQYF
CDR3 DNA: TGTGCCAGCAGCCAAGCGGCTTCCTACGAGCAGTACTTC

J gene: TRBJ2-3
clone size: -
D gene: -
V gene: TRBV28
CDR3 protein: CASSPLSGAMTDTQYF
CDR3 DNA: TGTGCCAGCAGCCCACTATCGGGGGCTATGACAGATACGCAGTATTTT

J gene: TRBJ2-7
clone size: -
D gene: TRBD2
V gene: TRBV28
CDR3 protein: CASIGGGPGNEQYF
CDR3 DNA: TGTGCCAGCATCGGCGGGGGGCCGGGCAACGAGCAGTACTTC

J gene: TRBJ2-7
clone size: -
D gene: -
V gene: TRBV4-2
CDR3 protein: CASSQEGGSSSYEQYF
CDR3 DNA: TGTGCCAGCAGCCAAGAAGGTGGGTCCAGCTCCTACGAGCAGTACTTC

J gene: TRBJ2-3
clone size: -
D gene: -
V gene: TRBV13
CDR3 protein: CASSSGDTQYF
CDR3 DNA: TGTGCCAGCAGCTCGGGGGATACGCAGTATTTT

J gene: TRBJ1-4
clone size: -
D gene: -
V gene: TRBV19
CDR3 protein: CASSMGRINEKLFF
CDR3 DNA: TGTGCCAGTAGTATGGGGCGGATAAATGAAAAACTGTTTTTT

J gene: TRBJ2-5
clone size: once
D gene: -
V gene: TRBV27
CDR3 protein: CASSHRRGETQYF
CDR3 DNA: TGTGCCAGCAGTCATCGGAGGGGAGAGACCCAGTACTTC

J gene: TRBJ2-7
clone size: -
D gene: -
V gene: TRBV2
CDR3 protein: CASSVRQKVDEQYF
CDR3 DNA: TGTGCCAGCAGTGTAAGACAGAAGGTCGACGAGCAGTACTTC

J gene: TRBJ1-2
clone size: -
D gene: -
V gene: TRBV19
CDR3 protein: CASSMTLTDYGYTF
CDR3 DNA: TGTGCCAGTAGTATGACACTGACGGACTATGGCTACACCTTC

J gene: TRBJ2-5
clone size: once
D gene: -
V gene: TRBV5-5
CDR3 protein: CASSLFTRETQYF
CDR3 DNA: TGTGCCAGCAGCTTGTTTACCAGGGAGACCCAGTACTTC

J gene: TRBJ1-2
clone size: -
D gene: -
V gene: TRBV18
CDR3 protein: CASSLQKNYGYTF
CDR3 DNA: TGTGCCAGCTCACTACAGAAGAACTATGGCTACACCTTC

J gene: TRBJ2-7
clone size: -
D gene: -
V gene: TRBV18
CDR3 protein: CASSPGVSYEQYF
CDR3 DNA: TGTGCCAGCTCACCAGGGGTATCCTACGAGCAGTACTTC

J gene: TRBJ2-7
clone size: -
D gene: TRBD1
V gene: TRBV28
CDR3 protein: CASSPTGTGSNEQYF
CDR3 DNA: TGTGCCAGCAGTCCCACCGGGACAGGGTCCAACGAGCAGTACTTC

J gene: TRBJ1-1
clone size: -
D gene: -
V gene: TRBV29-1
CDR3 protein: CSVRKGPGEAFF
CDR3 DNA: TGCAGCGTTCGTAAAGGGCCGGGTGAAGCTTTCTTT